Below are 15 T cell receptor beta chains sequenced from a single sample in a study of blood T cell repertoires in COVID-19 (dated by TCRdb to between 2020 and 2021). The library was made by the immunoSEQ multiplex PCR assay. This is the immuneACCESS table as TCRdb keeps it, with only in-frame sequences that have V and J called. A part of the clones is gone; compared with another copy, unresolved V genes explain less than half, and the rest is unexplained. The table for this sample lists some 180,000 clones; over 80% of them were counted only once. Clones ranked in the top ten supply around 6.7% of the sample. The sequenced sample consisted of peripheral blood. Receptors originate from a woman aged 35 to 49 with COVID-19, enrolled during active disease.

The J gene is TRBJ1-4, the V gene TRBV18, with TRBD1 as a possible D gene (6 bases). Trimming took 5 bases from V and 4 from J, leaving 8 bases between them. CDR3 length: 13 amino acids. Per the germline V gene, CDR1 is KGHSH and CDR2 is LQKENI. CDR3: CASSIQGNEKLFF. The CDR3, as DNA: TGTGCCAGCTCAATACAGGGTAATGAAAAACTGTTTTTT.

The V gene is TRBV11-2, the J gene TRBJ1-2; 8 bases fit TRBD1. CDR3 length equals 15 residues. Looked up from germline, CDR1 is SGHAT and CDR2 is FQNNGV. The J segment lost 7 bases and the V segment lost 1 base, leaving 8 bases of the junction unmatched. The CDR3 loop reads CASSLALDRGSGYTF. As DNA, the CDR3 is TGTGCCAGCAGCTTAGCTCTCGACAGGGGTAGTGGCTACACCTTC.

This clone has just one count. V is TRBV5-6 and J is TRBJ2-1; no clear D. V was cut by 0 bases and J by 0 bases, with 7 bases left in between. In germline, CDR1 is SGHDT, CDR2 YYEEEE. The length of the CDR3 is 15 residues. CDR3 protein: CASSLVGSSYNEQFF. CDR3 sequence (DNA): TGTGCCAGCAGCTTGGTCGGTAGCTCCTACAATGAGCAGTTCTTC.

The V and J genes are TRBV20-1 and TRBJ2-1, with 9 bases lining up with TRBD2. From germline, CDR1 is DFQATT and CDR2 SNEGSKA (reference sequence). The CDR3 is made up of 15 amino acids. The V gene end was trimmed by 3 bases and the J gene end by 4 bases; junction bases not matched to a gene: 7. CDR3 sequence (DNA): TGCAGTGCTAGTGTTGGGACTAGCTCTTACAATGAGCAGTTCTTC. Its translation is CSASVGTSSYNEQFF.

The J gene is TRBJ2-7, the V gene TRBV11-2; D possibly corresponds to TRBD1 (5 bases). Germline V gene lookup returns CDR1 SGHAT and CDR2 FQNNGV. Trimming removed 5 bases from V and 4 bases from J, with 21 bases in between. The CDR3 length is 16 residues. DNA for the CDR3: TGTGCCAGCAGCACCCATTCGACAGTCCCAGGGTACGAGCAGTACTTC. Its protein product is CASSTHSTVPGYEQYF.

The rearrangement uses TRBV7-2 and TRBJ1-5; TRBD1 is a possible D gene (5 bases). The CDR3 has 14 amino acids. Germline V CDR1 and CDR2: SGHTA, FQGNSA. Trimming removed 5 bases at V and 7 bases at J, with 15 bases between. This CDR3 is CASSPVGGRQPQHF. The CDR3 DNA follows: TGTGCCAGCAGCCCTGTGGGGGGACGGCAGCCCCAGCATTTT.

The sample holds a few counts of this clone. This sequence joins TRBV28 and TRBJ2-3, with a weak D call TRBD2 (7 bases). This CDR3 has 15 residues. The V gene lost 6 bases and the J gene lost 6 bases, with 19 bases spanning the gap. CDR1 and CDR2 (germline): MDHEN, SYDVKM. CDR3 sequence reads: CASRPSLQGGDTQYF. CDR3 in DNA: TGTGCCAGCAGACCCTCCTTACAGGGAGGGGATACGCAGTATTTT.

This chain's CDR3 is CASSLDSPSGAYEQYF. The CDR3 bases are TGTGCCAGCAGCTTGGACAGTCCTAGCGGGGCCTACGAGCAGTACTTC. V is TRBV5-5 and J is TRBJ2-7, with 9 bases aligning to TRBD2. The germline gives CDR1 SGHKS, CDR2 YYEKEE (reference sequence). Unmatched junction bases numbered 6, after V lost 0 bases and J lost 2 bases. The CDR3 contains 16 residues.

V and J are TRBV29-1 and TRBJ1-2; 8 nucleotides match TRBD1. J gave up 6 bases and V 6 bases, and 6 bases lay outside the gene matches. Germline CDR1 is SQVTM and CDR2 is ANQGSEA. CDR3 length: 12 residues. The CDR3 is CSVDGTGNGYTF. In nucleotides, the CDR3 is TGCAGCGTCGACGGGACAGGAAATGGCTACACCTTC.

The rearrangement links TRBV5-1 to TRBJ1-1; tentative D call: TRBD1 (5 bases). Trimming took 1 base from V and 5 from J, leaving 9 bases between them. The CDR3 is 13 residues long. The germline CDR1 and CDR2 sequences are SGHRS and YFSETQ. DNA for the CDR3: TGCGCCAGCAGCTTGATGGGACTGACTGAAGCTTTCTTT. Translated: CASSLMGLTEAFF.

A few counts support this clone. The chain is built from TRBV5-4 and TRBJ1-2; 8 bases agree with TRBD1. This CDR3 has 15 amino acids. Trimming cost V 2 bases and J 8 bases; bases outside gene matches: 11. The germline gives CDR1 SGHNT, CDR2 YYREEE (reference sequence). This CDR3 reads CASSFPRQGAQGYTF. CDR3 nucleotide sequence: TGTGCCAGCAGCTTTCCCCGGCAGGGGGCGCAAGGCTACACCTTC. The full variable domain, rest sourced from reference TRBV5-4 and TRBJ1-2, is ETGVTQSPTHLIKTRGQQVTLRCSSQSGHNTVSWYQQALGQGPQFIFQYYREEENGRGNFPPRFSGLQFPNYSSELNVNALELDDSALYLCASSFPRQGAQGYTFGSGTRLTVV.

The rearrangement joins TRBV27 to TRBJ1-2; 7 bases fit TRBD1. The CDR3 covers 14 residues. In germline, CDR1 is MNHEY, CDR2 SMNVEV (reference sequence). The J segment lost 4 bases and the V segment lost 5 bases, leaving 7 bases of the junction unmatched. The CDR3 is CASSADRDSYGYTF. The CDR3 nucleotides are TGTGCCAGCAGTGCAGACCGGGACAGCTATGGCTACACCTTC.

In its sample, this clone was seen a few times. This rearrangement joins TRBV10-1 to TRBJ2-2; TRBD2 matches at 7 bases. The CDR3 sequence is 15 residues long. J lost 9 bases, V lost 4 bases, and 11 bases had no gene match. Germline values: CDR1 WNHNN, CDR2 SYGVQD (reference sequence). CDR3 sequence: CASSVGGGLGRELFF. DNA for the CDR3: TGCGCCAGCAGTGTTGGCGGGGGTTTGGGAAGGGAGCTGTTTTTT.

CDR3 coding DNA: TGCGCCAGCAGCCAAGAAGGGACAGGGCGTCTGAACACTGAAGCTTTCTTT. Translating it yields CASSQEGTGRLNTEAFF. This chain links TRBV4-1 with TRBJ1-1; 9 nucleotides agree with TRBD1. This CDR3 comprises 17 residues. Per the germline V gene, CDR1 is MGHRA and CDR2 is YSYEKL. V shed 0 bases, J shed 0 bases, and the junction held 5 bases outside the gene matches.

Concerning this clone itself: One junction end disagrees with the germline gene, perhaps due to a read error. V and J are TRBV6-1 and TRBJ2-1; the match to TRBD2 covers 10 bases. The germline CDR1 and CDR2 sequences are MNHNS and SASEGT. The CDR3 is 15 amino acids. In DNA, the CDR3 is TGTGCCAGCAGCGAAGCGGGAGGGCCTTACAATGAGCAGTTCTTC. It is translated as CASSEAGGPYNEQFF.